This is a list of T cell receptor beta chains from one sample in a study of post-analysis software for immune sequencing data. TCRdb independently ran MiXCR on the PCR reads; one entry per CDR3 protein. This table holds 650,000 to 850,000 distinct CDR3 sequences, roughly 50% found once. The source material was blood. The origin of the receptors is a girl between 5 and 17 years old with multiple sclerosis. The CDR3 runs from the conserved cysteine through the conserved F or W. The order of the fields is V gene, clone size, J gene, D gene, CDR3 DNA, CDR3 protein. A D gene is named only where the DNA matches it firmly. Some rows mark clone size as missing; the rest say once, few, many or name a class of expanded clone.

V gene: TRBV5-4; clone size: .; J gene: TRBJ1-2; D gene: TRBD1; CDR3 DNA: TGTGCCAGCAGCCCGACCCCCACACAGGGGGCGTCTAACTATGGCTACACCTTC; CDR3 protein: CASSPTPTQGASNYGYTF
V gene: TRBV14; clone size: .; J gene: TRBJ2-5; D gene: .; CDR3 DNA: TGTGCCAGCAGCCAACCAGGACTTCATCCCTACAATGAGCAGTACTTC; CDR3 protein: CASSQPGLHPYNEQYF
V gene: TRBV9; clone size: .; J gene: TRBJ2-3; D gene: TRBD2; CDR3 DNA: TGTGCCAGCAGCGCTATCGGAAGGAGCGGGAGGACAGATACGCAGTATTTT; CDR3 protein: CASSAIGRSGRTDTQYF
V gene: TRBV29-1; clone size: .; J gene: TRBJ1-2; D gene: .; CDR3 DNA: TGCAGCGTGCTACAGGTGGATGGCGACACCTTC; CDR3 protein: CSVLQVDGDTF
V gene: TRBV30; clone size: once; J gene: TRBJ2-1; D gene: TRBD2; CDR3 DNA: TGTGCCTGGATCGCGGGGGTCCTAGGTGAGCAGTTCTTC; CDR3 protein: CAWIAGVLGEQFF
V gene: TRBV7-9; clone size: few; J gene: TRBJ2-4; D gene: .; CDR3 DNA: TGTGCCAGCAGCCCCCTGGCGGGGCAAGGCAAAAACATTCAGTACTTC; CDR3 protein: CASSPLAGQGKNIQYF
V gene: TRBV7-9; clone size: .; J gene: TRBJ2-6; D gene: .; CDR3 DNA: TGTGCCAGCAGCCGGGGCAGCTCTGGGGCCAACGTCCTGACTTTC; CDR3 protein: CASSRGSSGANVLTF
V gene: TRBV6-6; clone size: .; J gene: TRBJ2-7; D gene: TRBD1; CDR3 DNA: TGTGCCAGCAGTGCCCCTTCGACAGGGGTATCCTACGAGCAGTACTTC; CDR3 protein: CASSAPSTGVSYEQYF
V gene: TRBV12-3/TRBV12-4; clone size: .; J gene: TRBJ1-5; D gene: TRBD1; CDR3 DNA: TGTGCCAGCAGTCGGCGGACAGGGCGCGACGTATTCAATCAGCCCCAGCATTTT; CDR3 protein: CASSRRTGRDVFNQPQHF
V gene: TRBV29-1; clone size: .; J gene: TRBJ2-1; D gene: TRBD1; CDR3 DNA: TGCAGCGTTGGGACCGACAGGGGATACTACAATGAGCAGTTCTTC; CDR3 protein: CSVGTDRGYYNEQFF
V gene: TRBV7-9; clone size: .; J gene: TRBJ1-1; D gene: TRBD1; CDR3 DNA: TGTGCCAGCAGCTCCACAGGGGTAACTGAAGCTTTCTTT; CDR3 protein: CASSSTGVTEAFF
V gene: TRBV20-1; clone size: few; J gene: TRBJ1-1; D gene: .; CDR3 DNA: TGCAGTGCTCCTATGAACACTGAAGCTTTCTTT; CDR3 protein: CSAPMNTEAFF
V gene: TRBV9; clone size: .; J gene: TRBJ1-2; D gene: .; CDR3 DNA: TGTGCCAGCAGCGTAGGGTCGGATAACTATGGCTACACCTTC; CDR3 protein: CASSVGSDNYGYTF
V gene: TRBV12-3/TRBV12-4; clone size: .; J gene: TRBJ1-2; D gene: .; CDR3 DNA: TGTGCCAGCAGTCGCTACGTCAGGGGTCTCTATGGCTACACCTTC; CDR3 protein: CASSRYVRGLYGYTF
V gene: TRBV10-2; clone size: .; J gene: TRBJ2-2; D gene: .; CDR3 DNA: TGCGCCAGCAGAGCACAGGGGAACACCGGGGAGCTGTTTTTT; CDR3 protein: CASRAQGNTGELFF
V gene: TRBV20-1; clone size: .; J gene: TRBJ1-6; D gene: .; CDR3 DNA: TGCAGTGCTGGGGGGGACCGAGGCGGGGGCACCCTCCACTTT; CDR3 protein: CSAGGDRGGGTLHF
V gene: TRBV12-5; clone size: .; J gene: TRBJ1-4; D gene: .; CDR3 DNA: TGTGCTAGTGGTTTGGTACTTGGAGGACGGGGAGAAAAACTGTTTTTT; CDR3 protein: CASGLVLGGRGEKLFF
V gene: TRBV7-9; clone size: once; J gene: TRBJ2-7; D gene: TRBD1; CDR3 DNA: TGTGCCAGCACCCTGACAGGGGCGCCACCCTACGAGCAGTACTTC; CDR3 protein: CASTLTGAPPYEQYF
V gene: TRBV20-1; clone size: .; J gene: TRBJ2-7; D gene: .; CDR3 DNA: TGCAGTGCTAGGGACTCCGTCTCCTACGAGCAGTACTTC; CDR3 protein: CSARDSVSYEQYF
V gene: TRBV3-1; clone size: once; J gene: TRBJ2-3; D gene: TRBD2; CDR3 DNA: TGTGCCAGCAGCCAAGAAGGCCTAGCGGCAACAGATACGCAGTATTTT; CDR3 protein: CASSQEGLAATDTQYF
V gene: TRBV7-6; clone size: .; J gene: TRBJ2-6; D gene: .; CDR3 DNA: TGTGCCAGCAGCTCTAGGACTTCCTCTGGGGCCAACGTCCTGACTTTC; CDR3 protein: CASSSRTSSGANVLTF
V gene: TRBV5-4; clone size: few; J gene: TRBJ1-4; D gene: .; CDR3 DNA: TGTGCCAGCAGCTTAGGGGGGTCAACTAATGAAAAACTGTTTTTT; CDR3 protein: CASSLGGSTNEKLFF
V gene: TRBV5-5; clone size: .; J gene: TRBJ1-1; D gene: .; CDR3 DNA: TGTGCCAGCAGCTTTACAGCGATGAACACTGAAGCTTTCTTT; CDR3 protein: CASSFTAMNTEAFF
V gene: TRBV12-3/TRBV12-4; clone size: .; J gene: TRBJ2-3; D gene: TRBD2; CDR3 DNA: TGTGCCAGCCTATGGGGGGGAGGTGCTAGCACAGATACGCAGTATTTT; CDR3 protein: CASLWGGGASTDTQYF
V gene: TRBV20-1; clone size: .; J gene: TRBJ2-3; D gene: .; CDR3 DNA: TGCAGTGCTTCCGGTACGGGGGCACGCACAGATACGCAGTATTTT; CDR3 protein: CSASGTGARTDTQYF
V gene: TRBV5-1; clone size: .; J gene: TRBJ1-2; D gene: .; CDR3 DNA: TGCGCCAGCAGCTTGGCTAGCCCCATTACCTACAATGGCTACACCTTC; CDR3 protein: CASSLASPITYNGYTF
V gene: TRBV5-1; clone size: .; J gene: TRBJ1-1; D gene: .; CDR3 DNA: TGCGCCAGCAACACAGGAGGAATGAACACTGAAGCTTTCTTT; CDR3 protein: CASNTGGMNTEAFF
V gene: TRBV20-1; clone size: .; J gene: TRBJ2-4; D gene: .; CDR3 DNA: TGCAGTGCCCCCCCTCTAGCGGCCAAAAACATTCAGTACTTC; CDR3 protein: CSAPPLAAKNIQYF
V gene: TRBV29-1; clone size: few; J gene: TRBJ2-1; D gene: .; CDR3 DNA: TGCAGCGTTGAACTTACTGGCAATGAGCAGTTCTTC; CDR3 protein: CSVELTGNEQFF
V gene: TRBV12-3/TRBV12-4; clone size: .; J gene: TRBJ1-2; D gene: .; CDR3 DNA: TGTGCCAGCAAACTTGAGGGACTTGGCGGCTACACCTTC; CDR3 protein: CASKLEGLGGYTF
V gene: TRBV29-1; clone size: once; J gene: TRBJ2-3; D gene: TRBD2; CDR3 DNA: TGCAGCGTTCAGCGGGGGAGCACAGATACGCAGTATTTT; CDR3 protein: CSVQRGSTDTQYF
V gene: TRBV20-1; clone size: few; J gene: TRBJ2-2; D gene: .; CDR3 DNA: TGCAGTGCGAGCGGCAGACGGGCCGGGGAGCTGTTTTTT; CDR3 protein: CSASGRRAGELFF
V gene: TRBV29-1; clone size: many; J gene: TRBJ2-3; D gene: .; CDR3 DNA: TGCAGCGTTGTGGGGGGCACAGATACGCAGTATTTT; CDR3 protein: CSVVGGTDTQYF
V gene: TRBV10-3; clone size: .; J gene: TRBJ1-2; D gene: .; CDR3 DNA: TGTGCCATCAGTTCTACCCCCCGGTGGGGCTACACCTTC; CDR3 protein: CAISSTPRWGYTF
V gene: TRBV5-5; clone size: .; J gene: TRBJ2-3; D gene: .; CDR3 DNA: TGTGCCAGCAGCTCGCGGGACAGCTACAGCACAGATACGCAGTATTTT; CDR3 protein: CASSSRDSYSTDTQYF
V gene: TRBV3-1; clone size: few; J gene: TRBJ2-4; D gene: TRBD2; CDR3 DNA: TGTGCCAGCAGCAGAGGGACTAGCGGGGGACCGCTAGCCAAAAACATTCAGTACTTC; CDR3 protein: CASSRGTSGGPLAKNIQYF
V gene: TRBV21-1; clone size: .; J gene: TRBJ2-6; D gene: .; CDR3 DNA: TGTGCCAGCCGGGGGACTAGGTGCTTTCCTGGGGCCAACGTCCTGACTTTC; CDR3 protein: CASRGTRCFPGANVLTF
V gene: TRBV5-8; clone size: .; J gene: TRBJ1-2; D gene: TRBD1; CDR3 DNA: TGTGCCAGCAGCTGGCCGCCCGGGACAGGGCTGTATGGCTACACCTTC; CDR3 protein: CASSWPPGTGLYGYTF
V gene: TRBV6-1; clone size: .; J gene: TRBJ2-5; D gene: .; CDR3 DNA: TGTGCCAGCAAGTGGGGGGGCCCCCAAGAGACCCAGTACTTC; CDR3 protein: CASKWGGPQETQYF
V gene: TRBV11-2; clone size: few; J gene: TRBJ2-5; D gene: .; CDR3 DNA: TGTGCCAGCAGCCACAACGCTCATGGGGAGACCCAGTACTTC; CDR3 protein: CASSHNAHGETQYF
V gene: TRBV27; clone size: .; J gene: TRBJ1-2; D gene: .; CDR3 DNA: TGTGCCAGCAAAGAGGGGAACTATGGCTACACCTTC; CDR3 protein: CASKEGNYGYTF
V gene: TRBV7-2; clone size: .; J gene: TRBJ2-3; D gene: .; CDR3 DNA: TGTGCCAGCAGCTTGGGGGACCACCTTGCGGGAGATACGCAGTATTTT; CDR3 protein: CASSLGDHLAGDTQYF
V gene: TRBV5-1; clone size: few; J gene: TRBJ2-1; D gene: TRBD1; CDR3 DNA: TGCGCCAGCAGCTTGAGTACAGGGGATCAAATTGGGAATGAGCAGTTCTTC; CDR3 protein: CASSLSTGDQIGNEQFF
V gene: TRBV3-1; clone size: .; J gene: TRBJ1-1; D gene: TRBD1; CDR3 DNA: TGTGCCAGCAGCCAAGGAACAGGGGGCTTGTCTGAAGCTTTCTTT; CDR3 protein: CASSQGTGGLSEAFF
V gene: TRBV15; clone size: .; J gene: TRBJ2-7; D gene: .; CDR3 DNA: TGTGCCACCAGCAGAGATATCGGGTACGAGCAGTACTTC; CDR3 protein: CATSRDIGYEQYF
V gene: TRBV7-8; clone size: .; J gene: TRBJ2-3; D gene: TRBD2; CDR3 DNA: TGTGCCAGCAGCCCTAGCGGGGAGAGCACAGATACGCAGTATTTT; CDR3 protein: CASSPSGESTDTQYF
V gene: TRBV12-3/TRBV12-4; clone size: few; J gene: TRBJ2-6; D gene: .; CDR3 DNA: TGTGCCAGCAGTTTTTTGGCTGGGGCCAACGTCCTGACTTTC; CDR3 protein: CASSFLAGANVLTF
V gene: TRBV7-9; clone size: .; J gene: TRBJ2-7; D gene: TRBD1; CDR3 DNA: TGTGCCAGCAGCCAGAGACGGGACAGGGTCAACGAGCAGTACTTC; CDR3 protein: CASSQRRDRVNEQYF
V gene: TRBV5-1; clone size: .; J gene: TRBJ2-7; D gene: TRBD1; CDR3 DNA: TGCGCCAGCAGCTTGGGGACAGGGGGCGTTGGGATTTCGTTCTACGAGCAGTACTTC; CDR3 protein: CASSLGTGGVGISFYEQYF
V gene: TRBV10-3; clone size: .; J gene: TRBJ2-7; D gene: TRBD1; CDR3 DNA: TGTGCCATCAGGGGACCGCAGGGGGCACGCTACGAGCAGTACTTC; CDR3 protein: CAIRGPQGARYEQYF
V gene: TRBV7-9; clone size: .; J gene: TRBJ1-1; D gene: .; CDR3 DNA: TGTGCCAGCAGCTCGGACGGACACACTGAAGCTTTCTTT; CDR3 protein: CASSSDGHTEAFF
V gene: TRBV11-2; clone size: .; J gene: TRBJ2-7; D gene: .; CDR3 DNA: TGTGCCAGCAGCTCCCTCCCAGGGCGCATCCACGAGCAGTACTTC; CDR3 protein: CASSSLPGRIHEQYF
V gene: TRBV20-1; clone size: .; J gene: TRBJ2-5; D gene: .; CDR3 DNA: TGCAGTGCTACGGGACACCACGGGGAGACCCAGTACTTC; CDR3 protein: CSATGHHGETQYF